These 5 T cell receptor beta chains were all obtained from the same sample, sequenced in a study of CD8+ T cells in alopecia areata. cDNA serving as the sequencing template came from extracted, reverse transcribed RNA. TCRdb keeps only in-frame clones here, not all; method: immunoSEQ multiplex PCR. The sample has tens of thousands of clones, about three fifths seen once. Documented treatment: oral pan-JAK inhibitor, 5-10 mg twice daily. The sample was CD8+ T cells sorted from blood, taken at week 4, from a patient treated with tofacitinib. These receptors came from a human donor with alopecia areata.

The CDR3 sequence is CASSHDRVSAGELFF. The CDR3, as DNA: TGTGCCAGCAGCCATGACAGGGTTTCGGCCGGGGAGCTGTTTTTT. The chain carries TRBV27 and TRBJ2-2; 7 positions agree with TRBD1. Germline CDR1 reads MNHEY; CDR2 reads SMNVEV (reference sequence). Unmatched junction bases numbered 10, after V lost 6 bases and J lost 6 bases. The CDR3 consists of 15 residues.

The chain couples TRBV7-8 to TRBJ2-5; 8 positions agree with TRBD1. Germline assignment: CDR1 SGHVS and CDR2 FQNEAQ. V was pared by 1 base and J by 2 bases, with 6 bases of the junction left unmatched. This CDR3 is 16 amino acids long. As DNA, the CDR3 is TGTGCCAGCAGCTTAGGAAGGGGACAGGCTCAAGAGACCCAGTACTTC. Protein product: CASSLGRGQAQETQYF.

This clone has only one observation. The CDR3 loop reads CASTERDTQYF. The CDR3 nucleotides read TGTGCCAGCACTGAGAGAGATACGCAGTATTTT. The chain joins TRBV5-4 to TRBJ2-3, with D unresolved. Trimming cost V 6 bases and J 5 bases, with 7 bases left between them. This CDR3 has 11 amino acids. Germline-derived CDR1 and CDR2 are SGHNT and YYREEE (reference sequence).

Here the CDR3 reads CSVDYGGGGYTF. For the CDR3, the DNA is TGCAGCGTTGATTATGGAGGGGGTGGCTACACCTTC. The V call is TRBV29-1, the J call TRBJ1-2, with TRBD1 as a possible D gene (6 bases). V was clipped by 3 bases and J by 7 bases, with 12 bases between them. Looked up from germline, CDR1 is SQVTM and CDR2 is ANQGSEA. The CDR3 loop spans 12 amino acids.

This clone was picked up a small number of times. The CDR3 nucleotides read TGCGCCAGCGGTCCGGGAGATACGCAGTATTTT. It codes for CASGPGDTQYF. The genes are TRBV10-2 and TRBJ2-3, with unresolved D. Germline V gives CDR1 WSHSY, CDR2 SAAADI. The CDR3 is made up of 11 amino acids. V was shortened by 8 bases and J by 5 bases, with 8 bases between the two germline ends.